This T cell receptor beta chain originates from a study of blood T cell repertoires in COVID-19 (dated by TCRdb to the early 2020s). Study-level background: Samples covering the acute and convalescent phases of COVID-19 were provided by collaborators in the United States, Italy and Spain. The prospective study material was composed of cDNA or gDNA derived from T cells, B-cell-depleted T cells, or PBMCs. Deeply sampled blood TCRbeta repertoires from subjects exposed to, actively infected with, or recovered from COVID-19 were included in the dataset. A freely available public database, intended as a resource for researchers studying the immune response to SARS-CoV-2, is where the repertoires were released. Samples came from the ongoing ImmuneRACE study (first 160 participants) plus 1,254 subjects from 6 global collaborators. Sample metadata almost always included a de-identified subject ID, COVID-19 status, age in years and sex. Where HLA class I and class II types were available, the types were taken from metadata supplied by the sample provider, not from assay-based typing.

The immunoSEQ Assay, a bias-controlled multiplex PCR, was used to amplify TCRbeta CDR3 regions from genomic DNA. In the paper's pipeline: Nucleated cell counts per sample were estimated from amplification of reference gene primers within the assay. To quantify the absolute abundance of each unique TCRbeta CDR3 rearrangement, sequence reads were collapsed and filtered. For each sample, productive Simpson clonality was calculated as the square root of Simpson's diversity index across productive rearrangements. The table was pulled from immuneACCESS by TCRdb, which kept in-frame rearrangements only. Such tables lose some clones; where checked, under half of the loss comes from unresolved V genes, and the rest has no known cause. From that table come the V and J calls and clone size; the DNA was used to work out D and trimming. Present in this sample are 150,000 to 200,000 clones, 70% to 90% of which were seen just once. The ten largest clones add up to over 2.5% of the sample.

The CDR3 holds 15 amino acids from the cysteine to the phenylalanine. This entry keeps only the CDR3 DNA: 45 bases, framed from base 1. Between the V and J ends, shortened by 3 bases and 10 bases respectively, the junction contains 16 bases. Taken from the germline V gene, the CDR1 and CDR2 loops are MDHEN and SYDVKM. Summary of the overall study and its limitations: The amount of clinical and demographic metadata varied by source and participant and was provided uncurated.

Whole blood was collected in K2EDTA tubes by collaborating institutions according to the institutions' own protocols. For TCRbeta analysis, collaborators shipped samples in one of three forms: frozen whole blood, isolated PBMCs, or DNA extracted from either of those sample types. With respect to this clone: The antigen it binds to is not known. Per-base quality was not reported, and no clone a single base away is much larger than it.

The clonotype comes from a man aged 55 to 69 with acute or convalescent COVID-19. Source material: peripheral blood. The chain employs TRBV28 and TRBJ1-6; matching of 5 bases hints at TRBD1 as the D gene. The nucleotide sequence is TGTGCCAGCAGTTTGGGGCAGTTGGGGAACTCACCCCTCCACTTT. Its translation reads: CASSLGQLGNSPLHF.